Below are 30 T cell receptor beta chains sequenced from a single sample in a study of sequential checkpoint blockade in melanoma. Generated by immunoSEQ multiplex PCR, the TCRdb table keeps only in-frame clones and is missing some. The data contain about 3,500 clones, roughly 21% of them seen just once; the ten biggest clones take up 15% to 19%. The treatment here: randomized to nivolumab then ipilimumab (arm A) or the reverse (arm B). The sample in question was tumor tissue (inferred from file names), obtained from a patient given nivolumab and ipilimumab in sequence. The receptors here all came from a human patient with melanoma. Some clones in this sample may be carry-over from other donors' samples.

The CDR3 here is CASILSQGGPQHF. CDR3 nucleotides: TGTGCCAGCATTCTATCACAGGGGGGGCCCCAGCATTTT. The chain joins TRBV6-8 to TRBJ1-5; 8 bases are shared with TRBD1. V was pared by 7 bases and J by 9 bases, with 8 bases of the junction left unmatched. Germline lookup yields CDR1 MNHGY and CDR2 SAAAGT. The CDR3 has 13 residues.

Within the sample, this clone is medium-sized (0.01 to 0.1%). As DNA, the CDR3 is TGTGCCAGCAGACCGGGGCCAGTAAGGGAAGCTTTCTTT. It encodes CASRPGPVREAFF. The chain uses TRBV6-8 and TRBJ1-1; a possible D gene is TRBD1 (5 bases). CDR1 is MNHGY and CDR2 is SAAAGT in the germline V gene. The CDR3 spans 13 residues. Between the trimmed V and J ends, which lost 6 bases and 8 bases, there was a span of 16 bases.

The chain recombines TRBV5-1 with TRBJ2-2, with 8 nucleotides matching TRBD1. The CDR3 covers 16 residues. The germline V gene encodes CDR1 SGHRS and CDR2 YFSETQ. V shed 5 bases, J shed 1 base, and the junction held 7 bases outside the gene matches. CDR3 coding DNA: TGCGCCAGCAGTCCGAACGGACAGGGGAACACCGGGGAGCTGTTTTTT. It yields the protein CASSPNGQGNTGELFF.

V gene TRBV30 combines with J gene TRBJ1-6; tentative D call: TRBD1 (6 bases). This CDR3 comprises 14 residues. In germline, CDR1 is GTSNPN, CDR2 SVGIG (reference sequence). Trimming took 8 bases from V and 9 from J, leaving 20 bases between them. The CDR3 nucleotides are TGTGCCCTAACGGCAGGGGTCCGTAGTTCACCCCTCCACTTT. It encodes CALTAGVRSSPLHF.

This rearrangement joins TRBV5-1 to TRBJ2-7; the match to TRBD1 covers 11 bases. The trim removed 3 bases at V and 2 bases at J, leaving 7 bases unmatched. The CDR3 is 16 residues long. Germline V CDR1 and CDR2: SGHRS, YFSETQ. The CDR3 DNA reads TGCGCCAGCAGCTATTCCGGGGACAGGGGGACCTACGAGCAGTACTTC. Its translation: CASSYSGDRGTYEQYF.

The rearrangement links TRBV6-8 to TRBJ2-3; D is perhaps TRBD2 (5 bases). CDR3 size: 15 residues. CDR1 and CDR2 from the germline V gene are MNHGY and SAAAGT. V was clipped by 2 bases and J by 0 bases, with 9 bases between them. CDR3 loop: CASSYGETSTDTQYF. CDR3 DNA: TGTGCCAGCAGTTACGGGGAGACCAGCACAGATACGCAGTATTTT.

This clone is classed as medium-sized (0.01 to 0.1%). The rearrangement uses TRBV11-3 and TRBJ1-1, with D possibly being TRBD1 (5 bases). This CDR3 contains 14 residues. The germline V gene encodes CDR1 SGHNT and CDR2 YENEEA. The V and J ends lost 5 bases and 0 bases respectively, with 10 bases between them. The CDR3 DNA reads TGTGCCAGCAGCAACCAGGGAATGAACACTGAAGCTTTCTTT. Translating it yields CASSNQGMNTEAFF. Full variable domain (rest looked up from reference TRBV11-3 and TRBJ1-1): EAGVVQSPRYKIIEKKQPVAFWCNPISGHNTLYWYLQNLGQGPELLIRYENEEAVDDSQLPKDRFSAERLKGVDSTLKIQPAELGDSAVYLCASSNQGMNTEAFFGQGTRLTVV.

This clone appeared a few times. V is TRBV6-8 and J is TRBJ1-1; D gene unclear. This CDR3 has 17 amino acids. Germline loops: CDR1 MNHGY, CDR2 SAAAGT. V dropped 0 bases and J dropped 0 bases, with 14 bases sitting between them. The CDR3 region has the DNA TGTGCCAGCAGTTACTCGATAGTGCGGGTACTGAACACTGAAGCTTTCTTT. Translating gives CASSYSIVRVLNTEAFF.

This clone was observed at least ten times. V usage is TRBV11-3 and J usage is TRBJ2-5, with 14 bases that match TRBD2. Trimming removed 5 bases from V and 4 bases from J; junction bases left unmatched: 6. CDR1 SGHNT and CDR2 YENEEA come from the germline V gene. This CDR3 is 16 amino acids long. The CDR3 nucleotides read TGTGCCAGCAGCACCAATGGACTAGCGGGGGGAGAGACCCAGTACTTC. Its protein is CASSTNGLAGGETQYF.

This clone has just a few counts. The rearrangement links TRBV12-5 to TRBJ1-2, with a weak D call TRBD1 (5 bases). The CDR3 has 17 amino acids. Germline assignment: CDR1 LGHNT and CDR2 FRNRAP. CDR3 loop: CASRIHARAGGTDGYTF. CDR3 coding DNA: TGTGCCAGTCGTATCCACGCCAGGGCAGGTGGGACCGATGGCTACACCTTC.

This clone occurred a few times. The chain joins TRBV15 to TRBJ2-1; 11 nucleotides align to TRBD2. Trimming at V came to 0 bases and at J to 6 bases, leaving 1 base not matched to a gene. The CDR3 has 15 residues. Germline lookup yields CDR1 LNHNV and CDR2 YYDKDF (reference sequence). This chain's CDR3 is CATSRDSGGANEQFF. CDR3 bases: TGTGCCACCAGCAGAGATAGCGGGGGGGCCAATGAGCAGTTCTTC.

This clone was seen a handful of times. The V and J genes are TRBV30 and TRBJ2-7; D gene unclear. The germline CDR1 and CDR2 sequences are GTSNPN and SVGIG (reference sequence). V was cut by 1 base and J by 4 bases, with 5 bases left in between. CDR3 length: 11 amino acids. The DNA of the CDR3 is TGTGCCTGGAGTGATAGGTACGAGCAGTACTTC. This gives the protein CAWSDRYEQYF.

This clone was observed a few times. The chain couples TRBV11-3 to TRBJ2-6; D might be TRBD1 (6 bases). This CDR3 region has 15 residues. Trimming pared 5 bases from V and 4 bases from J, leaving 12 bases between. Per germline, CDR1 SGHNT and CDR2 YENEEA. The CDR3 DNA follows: TGTGCCAGCAGCCTGGTGGGGGCCGGGGCCAACGTCCTGACTTTC. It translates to CASSLVGAGANVLTF.

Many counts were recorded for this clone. CDR3 protein: CASSTEARGYGYTF. In DNA, the CDR3 is TGTGCCAGCAGCACCGAGGCCAGGGGCTATGGCTACACCTTC. This sequence joins TRBV11-3 and TRBJ1-2, with TRBD1 as a possible D gene (6 bases). The germline V gene encodes CDR1 SGHNT and CDR2 YENEEA. This CDR3 has 14 amino acids. V lost 5 bases to trimming and J lost 4 bases, with 14 bases between them.

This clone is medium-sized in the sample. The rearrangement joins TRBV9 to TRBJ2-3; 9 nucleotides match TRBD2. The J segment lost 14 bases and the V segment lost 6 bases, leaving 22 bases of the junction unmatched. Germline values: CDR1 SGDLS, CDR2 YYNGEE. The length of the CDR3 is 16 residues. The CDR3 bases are TGTGCCAGCATACCCGGGGGACCGCTAGCGGGGCAAAGGTGGTATTTT. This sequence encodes CASIPGGPLAGQRWYF.

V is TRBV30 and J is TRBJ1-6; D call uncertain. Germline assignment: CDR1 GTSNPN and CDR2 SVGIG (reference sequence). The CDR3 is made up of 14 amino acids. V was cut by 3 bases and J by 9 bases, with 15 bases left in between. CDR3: CAWRVIGIGSPLHF. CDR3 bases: TGTGCCTGGAGAGTAATAGGGATTGGTTCACCCCTCCACTTT. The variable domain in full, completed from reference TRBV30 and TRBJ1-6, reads SQTIHQWPATLVQPVGSPLSLECTVEGTSNPNLYWYRQAAGRGLQLLFYSVGIGQISSEVPQNLSASRPQDRQFILSSKKLLLSDSGFYLCAWRVIGIGSPLHFGNGTRLTVT.

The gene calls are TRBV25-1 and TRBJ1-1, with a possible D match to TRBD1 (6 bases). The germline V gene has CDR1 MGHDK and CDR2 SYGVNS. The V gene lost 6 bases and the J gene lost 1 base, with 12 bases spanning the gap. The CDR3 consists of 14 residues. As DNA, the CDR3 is TGTGCCAGCAGCCCACAGGGCCGGAACACTGAAGCTTTCTTT. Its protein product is CASSPQGRNTEAFF.

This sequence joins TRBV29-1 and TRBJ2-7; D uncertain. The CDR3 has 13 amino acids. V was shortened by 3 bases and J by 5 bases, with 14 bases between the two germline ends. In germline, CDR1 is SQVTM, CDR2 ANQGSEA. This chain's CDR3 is CSVDAVGMDEQYF. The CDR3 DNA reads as TGCAGCGTTGATGCAGTTGGGATGGACGAGCAGTACTTC.

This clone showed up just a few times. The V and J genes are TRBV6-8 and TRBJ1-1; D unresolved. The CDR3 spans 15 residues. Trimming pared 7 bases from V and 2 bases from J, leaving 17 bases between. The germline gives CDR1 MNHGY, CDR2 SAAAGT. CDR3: CASTQTPEENTEAFF. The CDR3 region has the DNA TGTGCCAGCACCCAGACCCCCGAAGAAAACACTGAAGCTTTCTTT.

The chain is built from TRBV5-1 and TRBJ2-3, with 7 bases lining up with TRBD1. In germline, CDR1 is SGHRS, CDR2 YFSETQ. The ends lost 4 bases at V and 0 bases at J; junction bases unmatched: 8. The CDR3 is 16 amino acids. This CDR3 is CASSPGQATSTDTQYF. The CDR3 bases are TGCGCCAGCAGCCCTGGACAGGCAACTAGCACAGATACGCAGTATTTT. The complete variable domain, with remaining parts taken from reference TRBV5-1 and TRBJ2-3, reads KAGVTQTPRYLIKTRGQQVTLSCSPISGHRSVSWYQQTPGQGLQFLFEYFSETQRNKGNFPGRFSGRQFSNSRSEMNVSTLELGDSALYLCASSPGQATSTDTQYFGPGTRLTVL.

This CDR3 reads CASSVTGGLGYTF. The CDR3 DNA follows: TGTGCCAGCAGCGTTACTGGGGGTTTGGGCTACACCTTC. The chain couples TRBV9 to TRBJ1-2; tentative D call: TRBD1 (5 bases). The germline V and J ends were trimmed by 2 bases and 8 bases, with 13 bases remaining between them. The CDR3 loop spans 13 amino acids. CDR1 SGDLS and CDR2 YYNGEE come from the germline V gene.

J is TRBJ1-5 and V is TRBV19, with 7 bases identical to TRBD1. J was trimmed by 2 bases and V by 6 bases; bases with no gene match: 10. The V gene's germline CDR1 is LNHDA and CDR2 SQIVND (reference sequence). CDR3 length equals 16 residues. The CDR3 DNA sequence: TGTGCCAGTAGCCGTGGCGGTCAGGGGGGCAATCAGCCCCAGCATTTT. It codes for CASSRGGQGGNQPQHF. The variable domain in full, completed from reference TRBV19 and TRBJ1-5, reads DGGITQSPKYLFRKEGQNVTLSCEQNLNHDAMYWYRQDPGQGLRLIYYSQIVNDFQKGDIAEGYSVSREKKESFPLTVTSAQKNPTAFYLCASSRGGQGGNQPQHFGDGTRLSIL.

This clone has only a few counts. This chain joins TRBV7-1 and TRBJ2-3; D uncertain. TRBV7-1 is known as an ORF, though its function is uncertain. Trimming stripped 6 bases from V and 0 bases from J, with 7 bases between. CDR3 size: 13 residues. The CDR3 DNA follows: TGTGCCAGCAGGACCTTTAGCACAGATACGCAGTATTTT. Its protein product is CASRTFSTDTQYF.

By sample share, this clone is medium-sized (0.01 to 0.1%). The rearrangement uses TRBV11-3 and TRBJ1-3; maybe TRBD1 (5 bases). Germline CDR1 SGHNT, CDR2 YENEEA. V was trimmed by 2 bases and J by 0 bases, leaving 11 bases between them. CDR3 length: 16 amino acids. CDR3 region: CASSLSGRDSGNTIYF. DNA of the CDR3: TGTGCCAGCAGCTTATCGGGCAGGGACTCTGGAAACACCATATATTTT. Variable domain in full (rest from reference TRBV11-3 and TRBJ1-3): EAGVVQSPRYKIIEKKQPVAFWCNPISGHNTLYWYLQNLGQGPELLIRYENEEAVDDSQLPKDRFSAERLKGVDSTLKIQPAELGDSAVYLCASSLSGRDSGNTIYFGEGSWLTVV.

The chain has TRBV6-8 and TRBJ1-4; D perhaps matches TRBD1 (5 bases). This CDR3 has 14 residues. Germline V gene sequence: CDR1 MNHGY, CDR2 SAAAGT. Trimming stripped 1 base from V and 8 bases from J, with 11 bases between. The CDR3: CASSYLQGGEKLFF. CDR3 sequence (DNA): TGTGCCAGCAGTTACTTGCAGGGAGGAGAAAAACTGTTTTTT.

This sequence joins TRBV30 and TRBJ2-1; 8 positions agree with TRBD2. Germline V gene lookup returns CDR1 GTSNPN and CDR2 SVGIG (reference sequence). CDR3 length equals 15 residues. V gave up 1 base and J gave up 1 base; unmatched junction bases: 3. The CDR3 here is CAWSGAGVSYNEQFF. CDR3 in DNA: TGTGCCTGGAGTGGAGCGGGGGTGTCCTACAATGAGCAGTTCTTC.

This chain's CDR3 is CASSDRGPSYF. The CDR3, as DNA: TGCGCCAGCAGTGACAGGGGCCCGTCTTACTTC. The chain uses TRBV10-1 and TRBJ2-7; D might be TRBD1 (6 bases). The CDR3 totals 11 residues. The germline V and J ends were trimmed by 3 bases and 13 bases, with 13 bases remaining between them. CDR1 WNHNN and CDR2 SYGVQD come from the germline V gene (reference sequence).

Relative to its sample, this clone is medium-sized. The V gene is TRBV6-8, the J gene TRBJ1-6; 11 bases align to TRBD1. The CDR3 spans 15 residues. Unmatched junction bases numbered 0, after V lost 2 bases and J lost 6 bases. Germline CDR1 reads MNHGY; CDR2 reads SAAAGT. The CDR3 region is CASSYGTGGNSPLHF. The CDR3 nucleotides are TGTGCCAGCAGTTACGGGACAGGGGGTAATTCACCCCTCCACTTT.

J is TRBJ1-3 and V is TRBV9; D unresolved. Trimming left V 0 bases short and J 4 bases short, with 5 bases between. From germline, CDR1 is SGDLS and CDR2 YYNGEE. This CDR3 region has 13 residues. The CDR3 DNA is TGTGCCAGCAGCGTAGACGTCGGAAACACCATATATTTT. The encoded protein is CASSVDVGNTIYF.

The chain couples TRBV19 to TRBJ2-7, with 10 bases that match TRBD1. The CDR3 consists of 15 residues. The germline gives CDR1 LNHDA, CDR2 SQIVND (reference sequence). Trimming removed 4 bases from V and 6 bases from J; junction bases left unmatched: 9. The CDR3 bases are TGTGCCAGTAGTACTCGGACAGGGGGTACCGCCGAGCAGTACTTC. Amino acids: CASSTRTGGTAEQYF. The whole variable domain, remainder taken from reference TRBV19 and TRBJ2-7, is DGGITQSPKYLFRKEGQNVTLSCEQNLNHDAMYWYRQDPGQGLRLIYYSQIVNDFQKGDIAEGYSVSREKKESFPLTVTSAQKNPTAFYLCASSTRTGGTAEQYFGPGTRLTVT.